This is a list of T cell receptor beta chains from one sample in a study of PD-1 blockade in classical Hodgkin lymphoma. The repertoire was sequenced with immunoSEQ multiplex PCR; TCRdb's copy has only in-frame clones and lacks some. In the table there are 25,000 to 35,000 clones, about 70% of which are singletons. The sample was peripheral blood mononuclear cells (PBMCs), taken before the fourth cycle of nivolumab. All receptors come from a human donor with classical Hodgkin lymphoma. CDR3s include the opening cysteine and the closing phenylalanine or tryptophan. D genes are given only for firm matches. Not all rows give a size; the values are once, few, many and, for expanded clones, a class.

J gene	V gene	clone size	D gene	CDR3 protein	CDR3 DNA
TRBJ1-2	TRBV5-1	-	TRBD1	CASSQQGALGYTF	TGCGCCAGCAGCCAGCAGGGGGCATTGGGCTACACCTTC
TRBJ1-1	TRBV4-3	-	-	CASSPTRAPEAFF	TGCGCCAGCAGCCCTACCAGGGCCCCTGAAGCTTTCTTT
TRBJ1-1	TRBV27	-	-	CASSPFMNTEAFF	TGTGCCAGCAGTCCATTCATGAACACTGAAGCTTTCTTT
TRBJ2-1	TRBV9	few	TRBD2	CASSVSSSGVYNEQFF	TGTGCCAGCAGCGTTTCATCTAGCGGGGTATACAATGAGCAGTTCTTC
TRBJ2-3	TRBV9	-	-	CASSPRTDTQYF	TGTGCCAGCAGCCCCCGGACAGATACGCAGTATTTT
TRBJ2-1	TRBV11-1	-	-	CASRPAGGYNEQFF	TGTGCCAGCAGACCAGCGGGTGGTTACAATGAGCAGTTCTTC
TRBJ2-1	TRBV7-9	-	TRBD2	CASSWPTSGRAASYNEQFF	TGTGCCAGCAGCTGGCCCACTAGCGGGAGGGCCGCGTCCTACAATGAGCAGTTCTTC
TRBJ1-1	TRBV4-1	-	-	CASSQWGGGNEAFF	TGCGCCAGCAGCCAATGGGGCGGAGGTAATGAAGCTTTCTTT
TRBJ2-5	TRBV4-3	-	TRBD1	CASSQEWTGGETQYF	TGCGCCAGCAGCCAAGAGTGGACAGGGGGCGAGACCCAGTACTTC
TRBJ2-1	TRBV7-2	-	TRBD1	CASSRWDREGFF	TGTGCCAGCAGCCGTTGGGACAGGGAAGGTTTCTTC
TRBJ1-4	TRBV4-3	-	-	CASSQDGDGYNEKLFF	TGCGCCAGCAGCCAAGATGGGGACGGTTATAATGAAAAACTGTTTTTT
TRBJ2-2	TRBV6-5	few	-	CASRSTQEITGELFF	TGTGCCAGCAGGAGTACTCAGGAAATCACCGGGGAGCTGTTTTTT
TRBJ2-4	TRBV5-6	-	-	CASSLSPGNIQYF	TGTGCCAGCAGCTTGTCTCCAGGAAACATTCAGTACTTC
TRBJ1-5	TRBV6-4	-	-	CASSVNGLSNQPQHF	TGTGCCAGCAGTGTAAACGGACTGTCGAATCAGCCCCAGCATTTT
TRBJ2-7	TRBV5-1	-	-	CASSYYWDGNEQYF	TGCGCCAGCAGCTACTATTGGGATGGAAACGAGCAGTACTTC
TRBJ1-1	TRBV7-2	-	-	CATSPTAVIMNTEAFF	TGTGCCACCTCCCCGACAGCCGTTATAATGAACACTGAAGCTTTCTTT
TRBJ1-2	TRBV5-5	-	-	CASSLQLTLWSNYGYTF	TGTGCCAGCAGCTTACAATTGACACTATGGTCTAACTATGGCTACACCTTC
TRBJ2-7	TRBV30	-	TRBD2	CASHPGGYEQYF	TGTGCCTCCCATCCGGGGGGCTACGAGCAGTACTTC
TRBJ2-5	TRBV7-9	-	TRBD1	CASSTDRDQETQYF	TGTGCCAGCAGCACGGACAGGGACCAAGAGACCCAGTACTTC
TRBJ1-3	TRBV9	few	-	CASSVGTGSSGNTIYF	TGTGCCAGCAGCGTAGGGACGGGGAGCTCTGGAAACACCATATATTTT
TRBJ1-2	TRBV5-6	-	-	CASVLVGSTHGYTF	TGTGCCAGCGTTCTGGTGGGCAGTACCCATGGCTACACCTTC
TRBJ2-7	TRBV13	-	-	CASSLARPGQAYEQYF	TGTGCCAGCAGCTTAGCCCGACCAGGGCAGGCCTACGAGCAGTACTTC
TRBJ2-2	TRBV6-6	-	-	CASGRVRSTGELFF	TGTGCCAGCGGCAGGGTCCGAAGCACCGGGGAGCTGTTTTTT
TRBJ1-1	TRBV7-9	few	-	CASSVRGLREAFF	TGTGCCAGCAGCGTACGGGGTTTGAGGGAAGCTTTCTTT
TRBJ2-3	TRBV19	-	-	CASSGVSTDTQYF	TGTGCCAGTAGTGGGGTAAGCACAGATACGCAGTATTTT
TRBJ2-5	TRBV9	few	TRBD1	CASSVEGTGLGETQYF	TGTGCCAGCAGCGTAGAGGGGACAGGGTTGGGCGAGACCCAGTACTTC
TRBJ1-2	TRBV6-1	-	-	CASSEAPDGGYGYTF	TGTGCCAGCAGTGAAGCACCTGACGGGGGCTATGGCTACACCTTC
TRBJ1-2	TRBV21-1	-	-	CASSPSLGLAGYTF	TGTGCCAGCAGCCCTTCCCTGGGCCTCGCTGGCTACACCTTC
TRBJ1-2	TRBV19	few	-	CASSIRTYGYTF	TGTGCCAGTAGTATAAGGACCTATGGCTACACCTTC
TRBJ2-5	TRBV6-5	-	-	CASSYSGSETQYF	TGTGCCAGCAGTTACTCCGGGTCGGAGACCCAGTACTTC
TRBJ2-1	TRBV28	few	-	CASSFAGSYNEQFF	TGTGCCAGCAGTTTTGCGGGGTCCTACAATGAGCAGTTCTTC
TRBJ2-5	TRBV4-1	-	-	CASSHPGEGLQETQYF	TGCGCCAGCAGCCATCCCGGAGAGGGGCTACAAGAGACCCAGTACTTC
TRBJ1-1	TRBV6-5	-	-	CASSFRTEAFF	TGTGCCAGCAGTTTCCGCACTGAAGCTTTCTTT
TRBJ1-1	TRBV11-2	-	-	CASSLSVGLNTEAFF	TGTGCCAGCAGCTTATCGGTGGGATTGAACACTGAAGCTTTCTTT
TRBJ2-2	TRBV9	-	-	CASSVNRLSGSNTGELFF	TGTGCCAGCAGCGTAAATAGGCTAAGTGGGTCGAACACCGGGGAGCTGTTTTTT